The 23 T cell receptor beta chains given below trace back to one sample, sequenced in a study of T cells in Graves' hyperthyroidism and ophthalmopathy. Amplified TCR beta CDR3 regions came from RNA transcripts. The HTBI primer set served for first-round RT-PCR of the TCR CDR3. One entry per CDR3 protein results from TCRdb running MiXCR on the multiplex PCR reads. The sample contains hundreds of thousands of distinct CDR3 sequences, around 13% of which appear only once. Sequencing was carried out using blood. Receptor source: a woman between 18 and 29 years old with Graves' hyperthyroidism.

This clonotype was seen only a few times. The rearrangement joins TRBV7-9 to TRBJ2-5, with 11 bases lining up with TRBD1. Germline V gives CDR1 SEHNR, CDR2 FQNEAQ (reference sequence). The junction had 10 bases not matched to a gene; V was cut back by 5 bases and J by 5 bases. This CDR3 comprises 16 residues. The CDR3 spells CASSPFGTGGFETQYF. The CDR3 region has the DNA TGTGCCAGCAGCCCTTTTGGGACAGGGGGTTTTGAGACCCAGTACTTC.

This chain links TRBV7-9 with TRBJ1-5, with TRBD1 matching over 8 bases. Trimming at V came to 1 base and at J to 5 bases, leaving 4 bases not matched to a gene. CDR1 SEHNR and CDR2 FQNEAQ come from the germline V gene (reference sequence). The CDR3 has 15 amino acids. In DNA form, the CDR3 reads TGTGCCAGCAGCTTAGGGGACAGGCAAGATCAGCCCCAGCATTTT. This translates into CASSLGDRQDQPQHF.

Ten or more counts support this clonotype. The chain is built from TRBV28 and TRBJ2-3, with a weak D call TRBD2 (5 bases). This CDR3 is built from 14 residues. Germline V lookup: CDR1 MDHEN, CDR2 SYDVKM. The V end was cut by 6 bases, the J end by 9 bases, with 19 bases between. CDR3 coding DNA: TGTGCCAGCAGGGGTGGCGGGCTCGGCAGGACGCAGTATTTT. Translating it yields CASRGGGLGRTQYF.

This clonotype occurred many times. CDR3 coding DNA: TGTGCCAGCAGATCCATAGCGGGAGGGCGAGGCAATGAGCAGTTCTTC. Translating it yields CASRSIAGGRGNEQFF. This chain connects TRBV11-2 to TRBJ2-1; TRBD2 matches at 11 bases. This CDR3 region has 16 residues. Per germline, CDR1 SGHAT and CDR2 FQNNGV. The J segment lost 6 bases and the V segment lost 6 bases, leaving 10 bases of the junction unmatched.

This clonotype turned up a few times. The chain joins TRBV6-1 to TRBJ1-4, with D hard to call. Germline V gene sequence: CDR1 MNHNS, CDR2 SASEGT. The length of the CDR3 is 15 residues. V shed 2 bases and J shed 4 bases, with 11 bases lying between them. CDR3 sequence (DNA): TGTGCCAGCAGTGAAATCGCGGGGTTTAATGAAAAACTGTTTTTT. Translating it yields CASSEIAGFNEKLFF.

The chain uses TRBV10-2 and TRBJ2-1, with D possibly matching TRBD1 (7 bases). The CDR3 covers 16 residues. Trimming took 3 bases from V and 4 from J, leaving 16 bases between them. Germline V gives CDR1 WSHSY, CDR2 SAAADI. CDR3 protein: CASSEQGTGGYNEQFF. In nucleotides, the CDR3 is TGCGCCAGCAGTGAACAGGGGACTGGCGGTTACAATGAGCAGTTCTTC.

This clonotype has ten or more counts. This chain links TRBV20-1 with TRBJ2-1; possibly TRBD2 for D (5 bases). The CDR3 runs 17 residues. V lost 3 bases to trimming and J lost 4 bases, with 22 bases between them. The V gene's germline CDR1 is DFQATT and CDR2 SNEGSKA (reference sequence). For the CDR3, the DNA is TGCAGTGCTAGTAAAAATATGGGAGTCGGGGATTACAATGAGCAGTTCTTC. The encoded protein is CSASKNMGVGDYNEQFF.

This clonotype was observed at least ten times. The gene calls are TRBV6-1 and TRBJ1-2; a possible D gene is TRBD1 (6 bases). V dropped 4 bases and J dropped 6 bases, with 15 bases sitting between them. CDR1 and CDR2 from the germline V gene are MNHNS and SASEGT. The length of the CDR3 is 14 residues. The CDR3 spells CASSGGQLRHGYTF. CDR3 in DNA: TGTGCCAGCAGTGGGGGACAACTCCGCCATGGCTACACCTTC.

This clonotype was seen only once. It may be a read error: a sequence one base away is much more abundant. This CDR3 reads CSAGLHGLLAKNSQYF. In DNA form, the CDR3 reads TGCAGTGCTGGGCTTCATGGACTCTTAGCCAAAAACAGTCAGTACTTC. The chain uses TRBV20-1 and TRBJ2-4; TRBD2 is a possible D gene (5 bases). This CDR3 has 16 residues. Germline CDR1 and CDR2: DFQATT and SNEGSKA (reference sequence).

This clonotype was recorded a few times. V and J are TRBV14 and TRBJ2-1; D gene unclear. CDR1 is SGHDN, CDR2 FVKESK, per germline. V was trimmed by 4 bases and J by 8 bases, leaving 12 bases between them. This CDR3 has 13 residues. The CDR3 sequence: CASSPLSRDEQFF. Written as DNA, the CDR3 is TGTGCCAGCAGCCCCCTGTCCCGGGATGAGCAGTTCTTC.

This clonotype showed up just a few times. The V and J genes are TRBV6-1 and TRBJ2-1; the match to TRBD1 covers 8 bases. CDR3 length: 15 amino acids. V trimming: 4 bases; J trimming: 4 bases; junction bases outside the gene matches: 6. Germline CDR1 is MNHNS and CDR2 is SASEGT. The chain's CDR3 is CASSVRDRNYNEQFF. The CDR3 nucleotides read TGTGCCAGCAGTGTGAGGGACAGGAATTACAATGAGCAGTTCTTC.

The J gene is TRBJ1-1, the V gene TRBV12-5; D is uncertain. The CDR3 has 15 amino acids. V lost 8 bases, J lost 0 bases, and 16 bases lay in between. Germline-derived CDR1 and CDR2 are LGHNT and FRNRAP. CDR3 DNA: TGTGCTAGTCGATCCGACTTTGTCGTGAACACTGAAGCTTTCTTT. Its protein product is CASRSDFVVNTEAFF.

The chain has TRBV4-1 and TRBJ1-2; TRBD1 matches 9 bases. The CDR3 loop spans 15 amino acids. The germline V gene has CDR1 MGHRA and CDR2 YSYEKL. The V and J ends lost 3 bases and 2 bases, in that order; junction bases with no gene match: 4. Here the CDR3 DNA reads TGCGCCAGCAGCCACTCCGGACAGGGGAACTATGGCTACACCTTC. Protein product: CASSHSGQGNYGYTF.

This clonotype has a count of ten or more. The genes are TRBV7-3 and TRBJ2-3; TRBD2 agrees at 11 bases. The CDR3 contains 19 residues. Losses at the gene ends were 5 bases for V and 2 bases for J; bases not matched to a gene: 15. The germline V gene has CDR1 SGHTA and CDR2 FQGTGA. CDR3 loop: CASSPKGLADSPFTDTQYF. CDR3 DNA sequence: TGTGCCAGCAGCCCTAAGGGACTAGCGGATTCCCCCTTCACAGATACGCAGTATTTT.

At least ten counts were recorded for this clonotype. The rearrangement uses TRBV13 and TRBJ2-7; weak D call: TRBD1 (6 bases). Germline loops: CDR1 PRHDT, CDR2 FYEKMQ (reference sequence). Trimming took 10 bases from V and 5 from J, leaving 9 bases between them. There are 10 residues in the CDR3. This chain's CDR3 is CATRGHEQYF. DNA for the CDR3: TGTGCCACCAGGGGTCACGAGCAGTACTTC.

Many counts were recorded for this clonotype. The junction departs from the called germline gene at one end, perhaps through a read error. V gene TRBV12-5 combines with J gene TRBJ2-1; possibly TRBD2 for D (5 bases). Germline V gene sequence: CDR1 LGHNT, CDR2 FRNRAP. CDR3 length: 11 amino acids. The CDR3 protein is CASGLGNEQFF. The CDR3, as DNA: TGCGCCAGCGGCCTTGGGAATGAGCAGTTCTTC.

This clonotype appeared once. This CDR3 fails to terminate in the conserved phenylalanine or tryptophan, so it likely reflects a read error. The chain couples TRBV24-1 to TRBJ2-3; possible D gene TRBD2, 5 bases. CDR3 length equals 13 residues. CDR1 KGHDR and CDR2 SFDVKD come from the germline V gene. V gave up 9 bases and J gave up 2 bases, with 11 bases separating them. The CDR3 sequence: CATRGSTTDTQYL. Here the CDR3 DNA reads TGTGCCACCCGAGGGAGTACCACAGATACGCAGTATTTA.

The table lists this clonotype with a few counts. The CDR3 DNA is TGTGCCAGCAACCCGGGACCTTCCTATAATTCACCCCTCCACTTT. As protein: CASNPGPSYNSPLHF. The chain couples TRBV7-2 to TRBJ1-6, with D tentatively TRBD1 (5 bases). Germline V lookup: CDR1 SGHTA, CDR2 FQGNSA. V shed 7 bases and J shed 1 base, with 11 bases lying between them. The CDR3 is made up of 15 amino acids.

This chain joins TRBV15 and TRBJ1-2; 7 nucleotides match TRBD1. CDR1 is LNHNV and CDR2 is YYDKDF in the germline V gene (reference sequence). J was trimmed by 2 bases and V by 0 bases; bases with no gene match: 3. The CDR3 covers 15 residues. CDR3 in DNA: TGTGCCACCAGCAGAGATCGCAGGGGGAACTATGGCTACACCTTC. This codes for CATSRDRRGNYGYTF.

This clonotype showed up just a few times. The rearrangement links TRBV9 to TRBJ2-3, with TRBD2 matching 10 bases. V was pared by 4 bases and J by 0 bases, with 5 bases of the junction left unmatched. The CDR3 runs to 16 residues. Germline values: CDR1 SGDLS, CDR2 YYNGEE. This chain's CDR3 is CASSPPSGSSTDTQYF. In DNA form, the CDR3 reads TGTGCCAGCAGCCCCCCTAGCGGGAGTAGCACAGATACGCAGTATTTT.

This clonotype has more than one count but fewer than ten. The genes are TRBV6-1 and TRBJ1-4; 7 bases align to TRBD1. The CDR3 extends over 14 amino acids. Trimming took 11 bases from V and 0 from J; bases not matched to a gene: 6. The germline V gene has CDR1 MNHNS and CDR2 SASEGT. The CDR3 spells CAGTQGATNEKLFF. The CDR3 nucleotides read TGTGCCGGAACTCAGGGGGCAACTAATGAAAAACTGTTTTTT.

This clonotype was observed at least ten times. This chain connects TRBV6-5 to TRBJ2-7, with D tentatively TRBD2 (5 bases). Germline V gene lookup returns CDR1 MNHEY and CDR2 SVGAGI. Trimming removed 2 bases at V and 4 bases at J, with 9 bases between. The CDR3 has 13 amino acids. The CDR3 sequence: CASSYGLGYEQYF. The CDR3 DNA is TGTGCCAGCAGTTACGGACTGGGGTACGAGCAGTACTTC.

This clonotype was observed at least ten times. This sequence joins TRBV7-2 and TRBJ2-1; either TRBD1 or TRBD2 may fit D (6 bases each). The CDR3 consists of 14 residues. Looked up from germline, CDR1 is SGHTA and CDR2 is FQGNSA. Deletions cut 1 base from V and 8 bases from J, with 12 bases between. The CDR3 protein is CASSLEGGVDEQFF. The DNA of the CDR3 is TGTGCCAGCAGCTTAGAGGGGGGTGTGGATGAGCAGTTCTTC. The full variable domain, rest sourced from reference TRBV7-2 and TRBJ2-1, is GAGVSQSPSNKVTEKGKDVELRCDPISGHTALYWYRQSLGQGLEFLIYFQGNSAPDKSGLPSDRFSAERTGGSVSTLTIQRTQQEDSAVYLCASSLEGGVDEQFFGPGTRLTVL.